This TCR beta chain was obtained from a study of blood T cell repertoires in COVID-19. Looking at the study overall: The origin of the acute and convalescent COVID-19 samples was the United States, Italy and Spain. T cells, B-cell-depleted T cells, or PBMCs supplied cDNA or gDNA.

The CDR3 is 15 amino acids. Authors' processing steps: Quantification of nucleated cells was approximated via reference gene primer amplification. Profiled with immunoSEQ multiplex PCR; TCRdb holds only in-frame clones, not every one. V, J and clone size reflect that table, while D and trimming were determined from the DNA. The sample has around 380,000 clones, about four fifths seen once. The V and J genes are TRBV21-1 and TRBJ1-3. TRBV21-1 is annotated as a pseudogene. The sample comprised peripheral blood. The TCR comes from a human donor with acute or convalescent COVID-19. The donor label of this sample is uncertain. This CDR3 reads CASSKVRPQQNTIYF. CDR3 DNA: TGTGCCAGCAGCAAAGTGAGGCCGCAGCAAAACACCATATATTTT.